Presented here are 9 T cell receptor beta chains from one specimen sequenced in a study of T cells after yellow fever vaccination. Via MiXCR, TCRdb re-called the 5' RACE reads, giving one row per CDR3 protein. The sample carries about 320,000 distinct CDR3 sequences, around 4.3% recorded once. Sample: PBMCs, taken 15 days after the yellow fever booster vaccination. The source is a man younger than 30 who received the YFV17D yellow fever vaccine.

Many counts were recorded for this clonotype. This chain uses TRBV5-1 with TRBJ1-2; weak D call: TRBD1 (5 bases). The CDR3 has 13 residues. Germline values: CDR1 SGHRS, CDR2 YFSETQ. V lost 0 bases to trimming and J lost 7 bases, with 10 bases between them. Here the CDR3 DNA reads TGCGCCAGCAGCTTGGGCAGGGACTCTGGCTACACCTTC. It encodes CASSLGRDSGYTF.

This clonotype appeared a few times. The V call is TRBV12-3 or TRBV12-4, the J call TRBJ1-2; D unclear. This CDR3 region has 15 residues. Trimming pared 3 bases from V and 4 bases from J, leaving 15 bases between. DNA of the CDR3: TGTGCCAGCAGTTTGACGGCAAGACGCCCCTATGGCTACACCTTC. It codes for CASSLTARRPYGYTF.

This clonotype was counted a few times. The V gene is TRBV7-9, the J gene TRBJ2-6; 7 positions agree with TRBD2. With V trimmed by 1 base and J by 2 bases, 8 bases remained unmatched. This CDR3 is 18 amino acids long. Per germline, CDR1 SEHNR and CDR2 FQNEAQ (reference sequence). The CDR3 sequence is CASSLETRTSPGANVLTF. The DNA of the CDR3 is TGTGCCAGCAGCTTAGAGACCAGGACTAGTCCTGGGGCCAACGTCCTGACTTTC.

This clonotype came up many times. The conserved final phenylalanine or tryptophan is absent from the CDR3, which likely points to a read error. The rearrangement uses TRBV5-1 and TRBJ1-2; D is ambiguous. In germline, CDR1 is SGHRS, CDR2 YFSETQ. Trimming stripped 0 bases from V and 0 bases from J, with 6 bases between. CDR3 length: 14 amino acids. The CDR3, as DNA: TGCGCCAGCAGCTTGGAATCACCTAACTATGGCTACACCCTC. Encoded protein: CASSLESPNYGYTL.

This clonotype has ten or more counts. The chain couples TRBV5-6 to TRBJ2-5; tentatively, D is TRBD2 (6 bases). The V and J ends lost 3 bases and 5 bases respectively, with 14 bases between them. Germline lookup yields CDR1 SGHDT and CDR2 YYEEEE. The CDR3 length is 14 residues. CDR3 in DNA: TGTGCCAGCAGCTCCGTCGTTGCGGGGGAGACCCAGTACTTC. Protein: CASSSVVAGETQYF.

This clonotype was counted between two and nine times. The chain employs TRBV4-2 and TRBJ1-5; D remains ambiguous. This CDR3 has 16 residues. CDR1 and CDR2 from the germline V gene are LGHNA and YNFKEQ. Trimming removed 0 bases at V and 9 bases at J, with 18 bases between. CDR3 sequence (DNA): TGTGCCAGCAGCCAAGATTTGGTCGCAGCCGGGTCGCCCCAGCATTTT. This gives the protein CASSQDLVAAGSPQHF.

There are a few counts of this clonotype. The CDR3 sequence: CASAGVAGGPSTDTQYF. The DNA for the CDR3 is TGCGCCAGCGCGGGGGTAGCGGGGGGGCCGAGCACAGATACGCAGTATTTT. This chain uses TRBV5-1 with TRBJ2-3; 11 positions agree with TRBD2. The CDR3 runs to 17 residues. Trimming took 7 bases from V and 0 from J; bases not matched to a gene: 10. Germline CDR1 is SGHRS and CDR2 is YFSETQ.

This sequence joins TRBV6-5 and TRBJ2-3; 9 positions match TRBD2. Germline V CDR1 and CDR2: MNHEY, SVGAGI. This CDR3 has 15 residues. V was clipped by 2 bases and J by 5 bases; unmatched bases: 5. In DNA, the CDR3 is TGTGCCAGCAGTTACGCGGGGGGGCTAATAGATACGCAGTATTTT. This sequence encodes CASSYAGGLIDTQYF.

Many counts were recorded for this clonotype. This chain links TRBV6-2 or TRBV6-3 with TRBJ2-5; D perhaps matches TRBD2 (6 bases). The CDR3 is 16 residues long. The germline CDR1 and CDR2 sequences are MNHEY and SVGEGT. Trimming took off 5 bases at V and 5 bases at J, with 21 bases between the two ends. In DNA, the CDR3 is TGTGCCAGCAGTCGCTCTGAGAGGACTACACACGAGACCCAGTACTTC. Protein sequence: CASSRSERTTHETQYF.